Sequencing of this T cell receptor (beta chain) was carried out in a study of shared clonotypes between healthy human individuals. Study in general: CD4 naive and memory got three plates each, CD8 naive two, CD8 memory one. Notes on the study in general: Sampling included only blood; tissue repertoires likely differ. It was expected that sequencing depth would affect clonotype sharing among donors.

In its sample, this clone was seen once. Its matching antigen is unknown. The table came from immunoSEQ multiplex PCR; TCRdb's copy has only in-frame clones and leaves some out. The table shows around 2,000,000 clones, with about 95% occurring only once. CD8 cells classed as naive were CD45RO-negative and positively selected for CCR7, excluding terminally differentiated effector memory CD45RA+ cells. The CDR3 extends over 15 amino acids. Germline CDR1 SGHDT, CDR2 YYEEEE. V was pared by 3 bases and J by 8 bases, with 20 bases between. The V gene is TRBV5-6, the J gene TRBJ1-2; the D is unclear. This receptor was obtained from a man aged 18 to 29 in good health. Sample: naive CD8+ T cells sorted from blood. The CDR3 bases are TGTGCCAGCAGCTCGAATATGGATCTTAGCGGGGGCTACACCTTC. Amino acid sequence: CASSSNMDLSGGYTF.